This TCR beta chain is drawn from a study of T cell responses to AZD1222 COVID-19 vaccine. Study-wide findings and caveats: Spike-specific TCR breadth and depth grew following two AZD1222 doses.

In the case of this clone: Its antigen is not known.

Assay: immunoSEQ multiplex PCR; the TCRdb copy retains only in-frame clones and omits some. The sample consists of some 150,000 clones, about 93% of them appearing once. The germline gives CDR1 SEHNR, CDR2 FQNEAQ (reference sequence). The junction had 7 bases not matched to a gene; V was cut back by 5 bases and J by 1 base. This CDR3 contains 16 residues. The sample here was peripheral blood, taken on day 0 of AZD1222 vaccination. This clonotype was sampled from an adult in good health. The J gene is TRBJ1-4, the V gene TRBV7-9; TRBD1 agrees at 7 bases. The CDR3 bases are TGTGCCAGCAGCCAAGACAGGGCGGGAACTAATGAAAAACTGTTTTTT. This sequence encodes CASSQDRAGTNEKLFF.